The rows below give T cell receptor beta chains drawn from one sample of a study of Graves' ophthalmopathy and Graves' hyperthyroidism. TCRdb called the multiplex PCR reads again in MiXCR, with one record for every CDR3 protein. Among 200,000 to 250,000 distinct CDR3 sequences, roughly 21% were seen once, and the ten largest hold around 45%. Sequenced input: peripheral blood. These receptors originate from a woman in her forties or fifties with Graves' ophthalmopathy. The CDR3 runs from the conserved cysteine through the conserved F or W. The order of the fields is J gene, clone size, D gene, V gene, CDR3 protein, CDR3 DNA. D genes are given only for firm matches. Clone size, where shown, is once, few, many, or a class for clones that have expanded.

j_gene: TRBJ1-2
abundance: many
d_gene: TRBD1
v_gene: TRBV29-1
CDR3aa: CSVETDREGGYTF
CDR3nt: TGCAGCGTTGAGACGGACAGGGAAGGTGGCTACACCTTC

j_gene: TRBJ2-5
abundance: many
d_gene: NA
v_gene: TRBV28
CDR3aa: CASSLPQGLETQYF
CDR3nt: TGTGCCAGCAGTTTGCCGCAGGGGCTAGAGACCCAGTACTTC

j_gene: TRBJ2-2
abundance: many
d_gene: NA
v_gene: TRBV6-1
CDR3aa: CASSPRAPSSTGELFF
CDR3nt: TGTGCCAGCAGTCCCCGGGCCCCGTCGAGCACCGGGGAGCTGTTTTTT

j_gene: TRBJ2-5
abundance: many
d_gene: NA
v_gene: TRBV24-1
CDR3aa: CATSDPGEIETQYF
CDR3nt: TGTGCCACCAGTGACCCCGGGGAGATCGAGACCCAGTACTTC

j_gene: TRBJ2-5
abundance: NA
d_gene: TRBD1
v_gene: TRBV3-1
CDR3aa: CASSQDGTGGFETQYF
CDR3nt: TGTGCCAGCAGCCAAGATGGGACAGGGGGGTTCGAGACCCAGTACTTC

j_gene: TRBJ2-7
abundance: many
d_gene: NA
v_gene: TRBV7-9
CDR3aa: CASSPPGPNNGEQYF
CDR3nt: TGTGCCAGCAGCCCGCCTGGCCCGAATAACGGCGAGCAGTACTTC

j_gene: TRBJ1-6
abundance: NA
d_gene: TRBD1
v_gene: TRBV12-3/TRBV12-4
CDR3aa: CASRVSGGANRSPLHF
CDR3nt: TGTGCCAGCAGGGTATCAGGGGGCGCAAATCGCTCACCCCTCCACTTT

j_gene: TRBJ2-5
abundance: NA
d_gene: NA
v_gene: TRBV12-3/TRBV12-4
CDR3aa: CASSPWVGGETQYF
CDR3nt: TGTGCCAGCAGTCCCTGGGTCGGCGGGGAGACCCAGTACTTC

j_gene: TRBJ1-2
abundance: many
d_gene: NA
v_gene: TRBV19
CDR3aa: CASSIARNYGYTF
CDR3nt: TGTGCCAGTAGTATTGCCAGGAACTATGGCTACACCTTC

j_gene: TRBJ2-7
abundance: NA
d_gene: TRBD2
v_gene: TRBV20-1
CDR3aa: CSASPAGGLGGYEQYF
CDR3nt: TGCAGTGCTAGTCCCGCGGGAGGGCTCGGAGGGTACGAGCAGTACTTC

j_gene: TRBJ2-7
abundance: many
d_gene: TRBD1
v_gene: TRBV10-3
CDR3aa: CAISEVDRGTSYEQYF
CDR3nt: TGTGCCATCAGTGAGGTAGACAGGGGAACTTCCTACGAGCAGTACTTC

j_gene: TRBJ1-5
abundance: few
d_gene: TRBD1
v_gene: TRBV3-1
CDR3aa: CASSQDDRGKGNQPQHF
CDR3nt: TGTGCCAGCAGCCAAGACGACAGGGGCAAGGGCAATCAGCCCCAGCATTTT

j_gene: TRBJ1-1
abundance: few
d_gene: NA
v_gene: TRBV30
CDR3aa: CAWSTKGGSEAFF
CDR3nt: TGTGCCTGGAGCACGAAGGGTGGCTCTGAAGCTTTCTTT

j_gene: TRBJ2-3
abundance: many
d_gene: TRBD2
v_gene: TRBV11-2
CDR3aa: CASRTGLAPSTDTQYF
CDR3nt: TGTGCCAGCAGGACGGGACTAGCGCCAAGCACAGATACGCAGTATTTT

j_gene: TRBJ2-2
abundance: NA
d_gene: TRBD2
v_gene: TRBV6-1
CDR3aa: CASRQRDWNTGELFF
CDR3nt: TGTGCCAGCAGGCAGCGGGATTGGAACACCGGGGAGCTGTTTTTT

j_gene: TRBJ2-7
abundance: NA
d_gene: NA
v_gene: TRBV4-3
CDR3aa: CASSQAGADEQYF
CDR3nt: TGCGCCAGCAGCCAAGCCGGGGCCGACGAGCAGTACTTC

j_gene: TRBJ1-2
abundance: many
d_gene: TRBD1
v_gene: TRBV6-1
CDR3aa: CASRPTGTGSGYTF
CDR3nt: TGTGCCAGCAGACCCACCGGGACAGGGAGTGGCTACACCTTC